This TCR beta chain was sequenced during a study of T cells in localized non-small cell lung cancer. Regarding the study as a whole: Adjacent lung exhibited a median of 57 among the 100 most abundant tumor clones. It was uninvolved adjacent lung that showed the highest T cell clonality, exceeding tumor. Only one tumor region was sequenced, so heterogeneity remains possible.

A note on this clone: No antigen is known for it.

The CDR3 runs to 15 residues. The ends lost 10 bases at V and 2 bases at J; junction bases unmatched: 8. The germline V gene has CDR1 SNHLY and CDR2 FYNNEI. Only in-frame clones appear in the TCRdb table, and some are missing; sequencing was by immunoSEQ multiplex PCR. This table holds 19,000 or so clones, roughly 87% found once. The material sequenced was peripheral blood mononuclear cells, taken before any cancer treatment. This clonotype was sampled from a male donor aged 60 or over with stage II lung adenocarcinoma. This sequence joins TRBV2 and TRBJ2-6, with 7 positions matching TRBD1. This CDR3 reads CATRIGGAGANVLTF. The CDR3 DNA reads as TGTGCCACCAGGATAGGGGGCGCTGGGGCCAACGTCCTGACTTTC.